This T cell receptor (beta chain) was recorded in a study of CD8+CD57+ T cells in acquired aplastic anemia. On the study more broadly: An average of roughly 3 ug of DNA was obtained from sorted CD4+ and CD8+ cells. Study-wide results and caveats: Patients and controls shared twenty-nine CD8+ CDR3 sequences, highly expressed in patients. Significance was not reached for CD8+ Simpson's diversity between patients and controls.

For this clonotype: Its specificity is not known.

This CDR3 comprises 13 residues. Germline V gene sequence: CDR1 SQVTM, CDR2 ANQGSEA. After removal of 7 bases from V and 4 bases from J, the junction contained 9 bases not matched to a gene. Genomic DNA was employed as the template in profiling TCR beta VDJ and CDR3. TCRdb passed the reads through MiXCR, listing each CDR3 protein once. In the table there are 200,000 to 250,000 distinct CDR3 sequences, roughly 35% of which are singletons. This receptor was obtained from a human donor in good health, serving as a control. V and J are TRBV29-1 and TRBJ2-7, with 8 positions matching TRBD1. The sample was sorted CD4+, CD8+, or CD8+CD57+ T cells (not recorded which) from PBMCs. The CDR3 DNA reads as TGCAGCGCCGTCCCGGGACAGGAGTACGAGCAGTACTTC. This codes for CSAVPGQEYEQYF.